This entry is about one T cell receptor beta chain. Clinical history reported by participants formed the basis on which cohorts were assigned. Trimming removed 6 bases from V and 5 bases from J, with 13 bases in between. The germline V gene encodes CDR1 SGHTA and CDR2 FQGNSA. This CDR3 region has 13 residues. These data are taken from a study of blood T cell repertoires in COVID-19. Authors' processing steps: Quantification of nucleated cells was approximated via reference gene primer amplification. The protocol was immunoSEQ multiplex PCR, while the TCRdb copy is restricted to in-frame clones and leaves out a portion. That table gives V, J and clone size, and the DNA gave D and trimming. This sample yields roughly 160,000 clones, of which over 80% are seen a single time; 10% to 15% belongs to the top ten.

The sequence came from a woman aged 55-69 years who had recovered from COVID-19. The specimen sequenced was PBMCs or T cells enriched from blood (not recorded which). V is TRBV7-2 and J is TRBJ1-1, with a tentative D call TRBD1 (6 bases). CDR3 DNA sequence: TGTGCCAGCAGGCAGGGGCCAAGGACTGAAGCTTTCTTT. It specifies CASRQGPRTEAFF.